The 29 T cell receptor beta chains below come from one sample, sequenced in a study of blood T cell repertoires in COVID-19. Clones were sequenced by immunoSEQ multiplex PCR, and TCRdb holds only the in-frame ones, with some missing. The sample consists of 450,000 or so clones, 80% to 90% of them appearing once. Material for sequencing was peripheral blood. These receptors all stem from a man between 18 and 35 years old with COVID-19, enrolled during active disease.

This clone was seen more than once but under ten times. The chain uses TRBV11-2 and TRBJ2-1; 8 bases map to TRBD1. The V gene's germline CDR1 is SGHAT and CDR2 FQNNGV. The CDR3 runs 14 residues. After removal of 5 bases from V and 2 bases from J, the junction contained 2 bases not matched to a gene. CDR3 DNA: TGTGCCAGCAGCCCGGACAGGGCCTACAATGAGCAGTTCTTC. Protein: CASSPDRAYNEQFF.

This chain joins TRBV19 and TRBJ2-7, with a tentative D call TRBD1 (6 bases). The germline V and J ends were trimmed by 5 bases and 5 bases, with 16 bases remaining between them. CDR3 length: 14 residues. The germline gives CDR1 LNHDA, CDR2 SQIVND (reference sequence). The CDR3 loop is CASSLQGGLDEQYF. In DNA form, the CDR3 reads TGTGCCAGTAGTCTACAGGGTGGTCTCGACGAGCAGTACTTC.

This chain uses TRBV5-1 with TRBJ1-1; 8 bases align to TRBD1. This CDR3 is 16 amino acids long. Per germline, CDR1 SGHRS and CDR2 YFSETQ. The junction had 7 bases not matched to a gene; V was cut back by 1 base and J by 2 bases. CDR3 bases: TGCGCCAGCAGCTTGTATTTGTCAGGGGGCAACACTGAAGCTTTCTTT. Amino acids: CASSLYLSGGNTEAFF. The full variable domain, with the rest looked up from reference TRBV5-1 and TRBJ1-1, is KAGVTQTPRYLIKTRGQQVTLSCSPISGHRSVSWYQQTPGQGLQFLFEYFSETQRNKGNFPGRFSGRQFSNSRSEMNVSTLELGDSALYLCASSLYLSGGNTEAFFGQGTRLTVV.

V is TRBV2 and J is TRBJ2-7; TRBD1 might be the D (6 bases). The length of the CDR3 is 14 residues. V was cut by 7 bases and J by 0 bases, with 13 bases left in between. CDR1 and CDR2 (germline): SNHLY, FYNNEI. CDR3 DNA: TGTGCCAGCAAGGGGGACACAAACTCCTACGAGCAGTACTTC. Translating it yields CASKGDTNSYEQYF.

The chain joins TRBV7-9 to TRBJ2-7; D perhaps matches TRBD1 (6 bases). Trimming removed 6 bases from V and 2 bases from J, with 14 bases in between. The CDR3 has 14 amino acids. The V gene's germline CDR1 is SEHNR and CDR2 FQNEAQ (reference sequence). This CDR3 is CASRAGTQTYEQYF. The CDR3 DNA reads TGTGCCAGCAGGGCCGGGACACAAACCTACGAGCAGTACTTC.

This chain uses TRBV6-5 with TRBJ1-2; possibly TRBD1 for D (6 bases). Trimming cost V 7 bases and J 10 bases, with 19 bases left between them. Germline assignment: CDR1 MNHEY and CDR2 SVGAGI. This CDR3 is built from 13 residues. The CDR3 protein is CASKKAGAPDYTF. As DNA, the CDR3 is TGTGCCAGCAAAAAGGCAGGGGCCCCTGACTACACCTTC.

V usage is TRBV19 and J usage is TRBJ2-1; D ambiguous. Germline CDR1 and CDR2: LNHDA and SQIVND (reference sequence). The germline V and J ends were trimmed by 3 bases and 4 bases, with 4 bases remaining between them. CDR3 length: 12 amino acids. CDR3 DNA: TGTGCCAGTAGTATCTATTACAATGAGCAGTTCTTC. As protein: CASSIYYNEQFF.

The J gene is TRBJ1-2, the V gene TRBV27, with D perhaps TRBD1 (5 bases). The length of the CDR3 is 11 residues. V lost 5 bases to trimming and J lost 4 bases, with 5 bases between them. Germline V lookup: CDR1 MNHEY, CDR2 SMNVEV (reference sequence). The CDR3 spells CASSTGYGYTF. CDR3 bases: TGTGCCAGCAGTACAGGCTATGGCTACACCTTC.

In DNA, the CDR3 is TGTGCCAGCAGCACCCGGACAGGGAACACTGAAGCTTTCTTT. It codes for CASSTRTGNTEAFF. This chain joins TRBV5-4 and TRBJ1-1; TRBD1 matches at 7 bases. This CDR3 is 14 amino acids long. Germline-derived CDR1 and CDR2 are SGHNT and YYREEE (reference sequence). V trimming: 4 bases; J trimming: 1 base; junction bases outside the gene matches: 4.

V gene TRBV7-8 combines with J gene TRBJ1-6; 8 bases align to TRBD1. Trimming took 4 bases from V and 6 from J; bases not matched to a gene: 5. CDR1 and CDR2 (germline): SGHVS, FQNEAQ. The CDR3 totals 15 residues. CDR3 nucleotide sequence: TGTGCCAGCAGCTCGGGACAGGTGGTTAATTCACCCCTCCACTTT. Encoded protein: CASSSGQVVNSPLHF.

This rearrangement joins TRBV6-5 to TRBJ1-2; D unclear. CDR3 size: 15 residues. Germline V CDR1 and CDR2: MNHEY, SVGAGI. V lost 7 bases to trimming and J lost 2 bases, with 17 bases between them. CDR3 region: CASTEIGGRNYGYTF. CDR3 DNA sequence: TGTGCCAGCACCGAAATCGGCGGAAGGAACTATGGCTACACCTTC.

V and J are TRBV18 and TRBJ1-2; D ambiguous. CDR3 length: 14 residues. Germline V gene data show CDR1 as KGHSH and CDR2 as LQKENI. V was shortened by 1 base and J by 7 bases, with 13 bases between the two germline ends. The CDR3 spells CASSPRTMEAGYTF. The CDR3 region has the DNA TGTGCCAGCTCACCACGAACGATGGAGGCTGGCTACACCTTC.

This clone turned up a few times. This chain uses TRBV3-1 (or the pseudogene TRBV3-2) with TRBJ2-3; possible D gene TRBD1, 5 bases. Germline CDR1 LGHDT, CDR2 YNNKEL (reference sequence). With 3 bases removed from V and 5 bases from J, the gap between germline ends came to 12 bases. The CDR3 is made up of 14 amino acids. The DNA for the CDR3 is TGTGCCAGCAGCCACGACACCCAGGGAGATACGCAGTATTTT. This sequence encodes CASSHDTQGDTQYF.

The CDR3 loop is CASRYGIGNEQFF. CDR3 nucleotides: TGCGCCAGCAGGTACGGGATTGGCAATGAGCAGTTCTTC. This chain links TRBV10-2 with TRBJ2-1; D perhaps matches TRBD2 (5 bases). Germline V gives CDR1 WSHSY, CDR2 SAAADI. V was shortened by 6 bases and J by 6 bases, with 12 bases between the two germline ends. CDR3 length: 13 amino acids.

The V gene is TRBV30, the J gene TRBJ1-2, with 7 bases identical to TRBD1. The CDR3 covers 15 residues. Trimming removed 5 bases from V and 4 bases from J; junction bases left unmatched: 13. CDR1 GTSNPN and CDR2 SVGIG come from the germline V gene (reference sequence). The CDR3 loop is CAWETGAPNLYGYTF. The CDR3 coding sequence is TGTGCCTGGGAAACAGGGGCGCCGAACCTCTATGGCTACACCTTC.

This CDR3 is CASSYYEIDRIAEAFF. CDR3 bases: TGTGCCAGCAGTTACTATGAAATCGACAGAATCGCTGAAGCTTTCTTT. The chain joins TRBV6-5 to TRBJ1-1; perhaps TRBD1 as D (5 bases). Germline assignment: CDR1 MNHEY and CDR2 SVGAGI. V was pared by 1 base and J by 6 bases, with 18 bases between. The CDR3 sequence is 16 residues long.

V and J are TRBV29-1 and TRBJ2-5, with D possibly TRBD1 on 6 matching bases. The CDR3 is made up of 12 amino acids. From germline, CDR1 is SQVTM and CDR2 ANQGSEA. The ends were cut back, 7 bases at V and 4 bases at J, with 13 bases in the middle. CDR3 protein: CSAPTGSETQYF. CDR3 bases: TGCAGCGCCCCCACAGGGTCAGAGACCCAGTACTTC.

The J gene is TRBJ2-7, the V gene TRBV5-1, with TRBD2 matching 12 bases. Trimming removed 4 bases from V and 3 bases from J; junction bases left unmatched: 8. This CDR3 has 16 amino acids. CDR1 and CDR2 from the germline V gene are SGHRS and YFSETQ. CDR3: CASSRSSGRGYYEQYF. In nucleotides, the CDR3 is TGCGCCAGCAGCAGATCTAGCGGGAGGGGGTACTACGAGCAGTACTTC. The whole variable domain, filled in from reference TRBV5-1 and TRBJ2-7, reads KAGVTQTPRYLIKTRGQQVTLSCSPISGHRSVSWYQQTPGQGLQFLFEYFSETQRNKGNFPGRFSGRQFSNSRSEMNVSTLELGDSALYLCASSRSSGRGYYEQYFGPGTRLTVT.

V gene TRBV7-9 combines with J gene TRBJ2-5; 14 bases are shared with TRBD2. This CDR3 is 17 amino acids long. Germline trimming cut 4 bases from V and 4 bases from J; bases unmatched to any gene: 8. Germline values: CDR1 SEHNR, CDR2 FQNEAQ (reference sequence). CDR3 nucleotide sequence: TGTGCCAGCAGCTCCGGACTAGCGGGGGGCTTAGGAGAGACCCAGTACTTC. This codes for CASSSGLAGGLGETQYF.

This chain connects TRBV6-4 to TRBJ2-5; TRBD1 matches 8 bases. Trimming removed 3 bases from V and 5 bases from J; junction bases left unmatched: 8. CDR3 length equals 15 residues. From germline, CDR1 is MRHNA and CDR2 SNTAGT. The CDR3 region has the DNA TGTGCCAGCAGTGATACGGCAGGGGGCAGGGAGACCCAGTACTTC. It yields the protein CASSDTAGGRETQYF.

The V gene is TRBV15, the J gene TRBJ2-1; TRBD2 matches at 14 bases. Losses at the gene ends were 3 bases for V and 3 bases for J; bases not matched to a gene: 4. Germline CDR1 LNHNV, CDR2 YYDKDF (reference sequence). The CDR3 totals 17 residues. The CDR3, as DNA: TGTGCCACCAGCAGGGGACTAGCGGGAGTCGGCTACAATGAGCAGTTCTTC. Translated: CATSRGLAGVGYNEQFF.

The chain combines TRBV19 with TRBJ2-2; 7 nucleotides match TRBD2. Trimming at V came to 7 bases and at J to 1 base, leaving 9 bases not matched to a gene. From germline, CDR1 is LNHDA and CDR2 SQIVND (reference sequence). The CDR3 length is 16 residues. The CDR3 bases are TGTGCCAGTAACCCCACACAGCGGGGGAACACCGGGGAGCTGTTTTTT. Encoded protein: CASNPTQRGNTGELFF.

The J gene is TRBJ2-1, the V gene TRBV10-2; 9 nucleotides align to TRBD1. In germline, CDR1 is WSHSY, CDR2 SAAADI. V was pared by 7 bases and J by 5 bases, with 6 bases of the junction left unmatched. The CDR3 is 14 amino acids. The CDR3, as DNA: TGCGCCAGCATGAACAGGGGGCAAAACAATGAGCAGTTCTTC. Protein sequence: CASMNRGQNNEQFF.

The chain joins TRBV28 to TRBJ2-1; no clear D. Germline V gene data show CDR1 as MDHEN and CDR2 as SYDVKM. V was clipped by 6 bases and J by 4 bases, with 22 bases between them. This CDR3 is built from 17 residues. The CDR3 reads CASRLPLTQSIYNEQFF. CDR3 coding DNA: TGTGCCAGCAGGTTACCCCTGACTCAATCTATTTACAATGAGCAGTTCTTC.

Of note for this clone: This sample includes further DNA sequences coding for the same CDR3. V gene TRBV20-1 combines with J gene TRBJ1-2, with 7 nucleotides matching TRBD1. CDR1 is DFQATT, CDR2 SNEGSKA, per germline (reference sequence). Losses at the gene ends were 5 bases for V and 4 bases for J; bases not matched to a gene: 1. CDR3 length equals 11 residues. The CDR3 region has the DNA TGCAGTGCTCGGACAGGCTATGGCTACACCTTC. Protein product: CSARTGYGYTF.

The genes are TRBV7-8 and TRBJ2-7, with TRBD1 as a possible D gene (6 bases). The length of the CDR3 is 16 residues. Germline V gene sequence: CDR1 SGHVS, CDR2 FQNEAQ. Trimming took off 5 bases at V and 0 bases at J, with 17 bases between the two ends. The CDR3 sequence is CASSRSRGPSSYEQYF. The CDR3 DNA reads as TGTGCCAGCAGCAGATCCAGGGGTCCCTCCTCCTACGAGCAGTACTTC.

CDR3 amino acids: CASSLRSRKVPQHF. The CDR3 bases are TGTGCCAGCAGCTTACGGTCCAGGAAGGTCCCCCAGCATTTT. The chain is built from TRBV5-6 and TRBJ1-5; D gene ambiguous. Germline CDR1 reads SGHDT; CDR2 reads YYEEEE. The CDR3 has 14 amino acids. V lost 2 bases and J 10 bases, leaving 16 bases between the germline ends.

The chain has TRBV3-1 (or the pseudogene TRBV3-2) and TRBJ2-1, with 8 bases identical to TRBD2. There are 14 residues in the CDR3. V lost 0 bases to trimming and J lost 9 bases; unmatched junction nucleotides: 4. Germline CDR1 is LGHDT and CDR2 is YNNKEL (reference sequence). In DNA, the CDR3 is TGTGCCAGCAGCCAAGAAGCGGGAGTGGGTGAGCAGTTCTTC. Its protein product is CASSQEAGVGEQFF.

The rearrangement links TRBV11-3 to TRBJ2-2; possibly TRBD2 for D (6 bases). V was cut by 4 bases and J by 4 bases, with 10 bases left in between. Germline V CDR1 and CDR2: SGHNT, YENEEA. This CDR3 is 14 amino acids long. CDR3 bases: TGTGCCAGCAGCTCGCCGGGGGTCACCGGGGAGCTGTTTTTT. This encodes CASSSPGVTGELFF.